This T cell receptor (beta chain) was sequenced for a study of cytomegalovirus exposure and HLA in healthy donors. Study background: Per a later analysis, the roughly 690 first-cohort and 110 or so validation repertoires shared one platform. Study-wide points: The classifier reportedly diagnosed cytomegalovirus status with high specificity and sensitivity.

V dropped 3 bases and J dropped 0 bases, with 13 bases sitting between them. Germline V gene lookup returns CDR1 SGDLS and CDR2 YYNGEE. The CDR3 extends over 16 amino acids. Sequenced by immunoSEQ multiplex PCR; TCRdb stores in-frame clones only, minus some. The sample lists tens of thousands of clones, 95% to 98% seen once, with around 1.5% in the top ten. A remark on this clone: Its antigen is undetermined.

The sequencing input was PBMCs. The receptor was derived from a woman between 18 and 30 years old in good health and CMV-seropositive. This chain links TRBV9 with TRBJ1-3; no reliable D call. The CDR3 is CASSARREYSGNTIYF. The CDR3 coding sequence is TGTGCCAGCAGCGCTAGACGGGAGTACTCTGGAAACACCATATATTTT.